This passage covers 10 T cell receptor beta chains from one sample sequenced in a study of cytomegalovirus exposure and HLA in healthy donors. In the PCR, 60 Vbeta and 13 Jbeta primers were used. Method: immunoSEQ multiplex PCR; TCRdb's copy keeps in-frame clones and lacks some. The data hold about 180,000 clones, with approximately 79% observed a single time. The sequenced material came from PBMCs. The receptor source for this set is a middle-aged woman in good health and CMV-seronegative.

The genes are TRBV5-1 and TRBJ1-1, with 9 nucleotides matching TRBD1. CDR3 length: 15 residues. V dropped 4 bases and J dropped 2; count of bases not matched to a gene: 6. The germline V gene encodes CDR1 SGHRS and CDR2 YFSETQ. The CDR3 DNA is TGCGCCAGCAGCGCGCGGACAGGGGTTAACACTGAAGCTTTCTTT. Translating it yields CASSARTGVNTEAFF.

The chain joins TRBV4-2 to TRBJ2-1; 11 bases line up with TRBD2. V shed 1 base, J shed 7 bases, and the junction held 6 bases outside the gene matches. This CDR3 is built from 16 residues. Germline CDR1 LGHNA, CDR2 YNFKEQ. CDR3 in amino acids: CASSQGGASGRNEQFF. The CDR3 coding sequence is TGTGCCAGCAGCCAAGGGGGCGCTAGCGGGAGGAATGAGCAGTTCTTC.

V and J are TRBV5-1 and TRBJ1-4, with TRBD1 as a possible D gene (5 bases). V lost 3 bases and J lost 8, with 14 bases in between. This CDR3 has 14 amino acids. Germline V gene data show CDR1 as SGHRS and CDR2 as YFSETQ. This chain's CDR3 is CASSYRSVGEKLFF. CDR3 in DNA: TGCGCCAGCAGCTACAGGTCCGTGGGGGAAAAACTGTTTTTT.

The J gene is TRBJ2-3, the V gene TRBV30; possibly TRBD2 for D (5 bases). Germline V gene data show CDR1 as GTSNPN and CDR2 as SVGIG (reference sequence). Trimming left V 8 bases short and J 4 bases short, with 19 bases between. The CDR3 sequence is 14 residues long. CDR3 residues: CARGTAGGPDTQYF. Written as DNA, the CDR3 is TGTGCCCGGGGAACCGCCGGCGGCCCAGATACGCAGTATTTT.

This clone was observed a few times. An end of the junction differs from the germline gene, which may be a read error. The chain links TRBV7-2 to TRBJ1-1; no clear D gene. This CDR3 comprises 9 residues. Germline V gives CDR1 SGHTA, CDR2 FQGNSA. Here the CDR3 reads CASPTLGDF. The DNA for the CDR3 is TGTGCGTCCCCCACGCTAGGTGACTTT.

This chain links TRBV18 with TRBJ1-5, with 7 bases fitting TRBD1. CDR1 is KGHSH and CDR2 is LQKENI in the germline V gene. This CDR3 region has 14 residues. After removal of 4 bases from V and 9 bases from J, the junction contained 9 bases not matched to a gene. CDR3 DNA sequence: TGTGCCAGCTCACTCGGACAGGCCTTAGGGCCCCAGCATTTT. Protein product: CASSLGQALGPQHF.

The chain is built from TRBV12-5 and TRBJ2-5; D unresolved. V was shortened by 10 bases and J by 5 bases, with 14 bases between the two germline ends. The CDR3 loop spans 12 amino acids. Germline V gene data show CDR1 as LGHNT and CDR2 as FRNRAP. The CDR3 sequence: CAILGLRETQYF. The CDR3 DNA follows: TGTGCTATATTGGGCCTTCGGGAGACCCAGTACTTC.

This rearrangement joins TRBV6-5 to TRBJ2-7; D might be TRBD1 (5 bases). V lost 5 bases, J lost 6 bases, and 14 bases lay in between. The CDR3 totals 13 residues. CDR1 is MNHEY, CDR2 SVGAGI, per germline. CDR3 bases: TGTGCCAGCAGTCCAAACAGGCCGACCGAGCAGTACTTC. Protein product: CASSPNRPTEQYF.

This clone has just one count. The CDR3 bases are TGTGCCAGCAGCTTCGGTCAGGAAGTCGGCGAGCAGTACTTC. Protein product: CASSFGQEVGEQYF. The chain uses TRBV5-6 and TRBJ2-7; no firm D call. Trimming took off 2 bases at V and 6 bases at J, with 15 bases between the two ends. CDR1 and CDR2 (germline): SGHDT, YYEEEE. The CDR3 is made up of 14 amino acids.

The rearrangement links TRBV11-2 to TRBJ2-7; TRBD2 agrees at 8 bases. Germline assignment: CDR1 SGHAT and CDR2 FQNNGV. The CDR3 covers 14 residues. J lost 1 base, V lost 3 bases, and 2 bases had no gene match. The CDR3 sequence is CASSFGGGSYEQYF. The CDR3 DNA follows: TGTGCCAGCAGCTTCGGGGGGGGGTCCTACGAGCAGTACTTC.